This T cell receptor beta chain was sequenced for a study of siplizumab effects on memory and regulatory T cells (dated 2019 in TCRdb). Concerning the study at large: The effect of the anti-CD2 antibody siplizumab on alloreactive T-cell subsets was examined in allogeneic mixed lymphocyte reactions constructed from human PBMCs. Overall study results and their limits: Compared with memory T cells, unstimulated naive T cells appeared more diverse, and naive cells seemed to make a substantial contribution to the alloresponse. Sequences below about 10^-5 frequency were poorly captured, so only a minor fraction of alloreactive clones could be mapped to unstimulated subsets. Among mappable alloreactive CD4+ clones, an average Treg-derived fraction of roughly 70% was observed with siplizumab, compared with 25% to 30% in control reactions. The suppressive function of proliferating Tregs from siplizumab cultures was not functionally confirmed. For roughly 75-95% of proliferating CD4+ or CD8+ clones, no naive or memory phenotype could be assigned. The cumulative frequency of alloreactive sequences traceable to unstimulated CD4+ memory T cells was significantly reduced by siplizumab.

The CDR3 measures 15 amino acids from cysteine to phenylalanine. The kept DNA is CDR3 alone, 45 bases in frame from the first base. In the germline V gene, CDR1 corresponds to SGHVS and CDR2 to FNYEAQ. V loses 1 base of germline sequence and J loses 6 bases, and the interval between the two ends is 10 bases. Libraries were built with the immunoSEQ multiplex PCR assay. Around 9.9 x 10^4 TCR templates per sample were assayed by the deep sequencing platform. Genomic DNA extracted from sorted T cells was used for TCRbeta CDR3 sequencing. The authors' pipeline ran thus. Clonal analysis of TCRbeta CDR3 data was done in the R programming language. Alloreactive CD4+ and CD8+ clones were identified by comparing unstimulated samples to CFSE-low samples taken after the reaction. Regulatory or non-regulatory origin of alloreactive CD4+ clones was assigned by matching sequences to the sorted unstimulated Treg and non-Treg repertoires. The clones in this table, taken by TCRdb from immuneACCESS, are in-frame only. Not every clone is retained; where verified, under half of the shortfall comes from an unresolved V gene, and the cause of the rest is unknown. V and J calls plus clone size are reproduced from that table; the DNA served to infer D and trimming. For this sample there are about 50,000 clones; about 90% appear just once. The top ten hold less than 0.35% of the sample.

Remarks on this clone: Its antigen specificity is not known. Per-base qualities were not stored, and no clone one base away is much larger.

Additional sequencing covered unstimulated subsets from a few donor pairs, namely CD8+ effector memory, CD4+ naive, CD8+ TEMRA, CD4+ memory and CD8+ naive. TCRbeta CDR3 sequencing was performed on sorted unstimulated T cells and on proliferating T cells recovered from mixed lymphocyte reactions. Fresh whole blood from around 11 HLA-typed healthy donors was used to isolate PBMCs. The V and J genes are TRBV7-6 and TRBJ1-6, and the D gene may be TRBD1, 5 bases matching. The sample taken for sequencing was naive CD8+ T cells sorted from blood. The sample's cell subset or site label, in plain terms: unstimulated naive T cells. This sequence was found in a human donor in good health. The base sequence is TGTGCCAGCAGCTTAGACCGGGGACTTAATTCACCCCTCCACTTT. It translates to CASSLDRGLNSPLHF.